One sample yielded the 8 T cell receptor beta chains listed below, sequenced in a study of T cell responses to AZD1222 COVID-19 vaccine. Sequenced by immunoSEQ multiplex PCR; TCRdb stores in-frame clones only, minus some. This table has about 150,000 clones, 80% to 90% appearing once. Sample: peripheral blood, taken on day 0 of AZD1222 vaccination. The receptors come from an adult in good health.

Only one count was recorded for this clone. The chain carries TRBV13 and TRBJ1-3; D unclear. There are 15 residues in the CDR3. In germline, CDR1 is PRHDT, CDR2 FYEKMQ (reference sequence). V was clipped by 0 bases and J by 1 base, with 7 bases between them. The CDR3 protein is CASSLGSGSGNTIYF. The CDR3 nucleotides are TGTGCCAGCAGCTTAGGTTCGGGATCTGGAAACACCATATATTTT.

This clone appeared once. The CDR3 nucleotides are TGTGCCAGCAGCTCAGAGAACTCTGGAAACACCATATATTTT. Amino acids: CASSSENSGNTIYF. This chain links TRBV5-4 with TRBJ1-3; D not resolved. V was trimmed by 3 bases and J by 0 bases, leaving 7 bases between them. This CDR3 has 14 residues. Germline lookup yields CDR1 SGHNT and CDR2 YYREEE (reference sequence).

The chain is built from TRBV6-1 and TRBJ2-1, with D hard to call. V was shortened by 0 bases and J by 0 bases, with 9 bases between the two germline ends. The germline V gene has CDR1 MNHNS and CDR2 SASEGT. The CDR3 has 16 residues. The CDR3 spells CASSEAVSSSYNEQFF. In DNA, the CDR3 is TGTGCCAGCAGTGAAGCGGTTTCAAGCTCCTACAATGAGCAGTTCTTC.

This clone was seen a handful of times. The V gene is TRBV6-5, the J gene TRBJ2-6; D is unclear. CDR1 and CDR2 from the germline V gene are MNHEY and SVGAGI. The CDR3 has 16 residues. The V and J ends lost 0 bases and 0 bases respectively, with 6 bases between them. In DNA form, the CDR3 reads TGTGCCAGCAGTTACTCAGCGACCTCTGGGGCCAACGTCCTGACTTTC. This codes for CASSYSATSGANVLTF.

The chain has TRBV14 and TRBJ1-2; D gene unclear. The germline CDR1 and CDR2 sequences are SGHDN and FVKESK. The CDR3 extends over 14 amino acids. V lost 4 bases and J lost 3, with 12 bases in between. CDR3 sequence (DNA): TGTGCCAGCAGCCCCACCGGGGAGTACTATGGCTACACCTTC. As protein: CASSPTGEYYGYTF. Using reference TRBV14 and TRBJ1-2 for the parts outside the CDR3, the full variable domain is EAGVTQFPSHSVIEKGQTVTLRCDPISGHDNLYWYRRVMGKEIKFLLHFVKESKQDESGMPNNRFLAERTGGTYSTLKVQPAELEDSGVYFCASSPTGEYYGYTFGSGTRLTVV.

In the case of this clone: This is likely a read error, given that the CDR3 carries no conserved phenylalanine or tryptophan at its end. The limits of the CDR3 on the DNA are not certain, so only TCRdb's listed CDR3 is given. V gene TRBV20-1 combines with J gene TRBJ1-2. Germline V gene sequence: CDR1 DFQATT, CDR2 SNEGSKA (reference sequence). The CDR3 has 11 residues if both end residues are counted. This CDR3 reads CSATPPFTPPL.

The genes are TRBV5-6 and TRBJ2-5; D may be TRBD1 or TRBD2 (5 bases each). Trimming removed 4 bases at V and 9 bases at J, with 16 bases between. The CDR3 spans 13 residues. Germline CDR1 is SGHDT and CDR2 is YYEEEE. The CDR3 DNA reads TGTGCCAGCAGCACCGGGACCGCCAGAGCCCAGTACTTC. Amino acids: CASSTGTARAQYF.

The V gene is TRBV5-1, the J gene TRBJ2-7, with 9 bases aligning to TRBD1. In germline, CDR1 is SGHRS, CDR2 YFSETQ. With V trimmed by 4 bases and J by 4 bases, 6 bases remained unmatched. This CDR3 spans 14 amino acids. In DNA, the CDR3 is TGCGCCAGCAGCCGTAACAGGGGGCAGTACGAGCAGTACTTC. Amino acids: CASSRNRGQYEQYF.